Each of the 32 T cell receptor beta chains below was sequenced from the same sample in a study of blood T cell repertoires in COVID-19. Using immunoSEQ multiplex PCR, the repertoire was profiled, and TCRdb retains in-frame clones only, with some absent. This sample has approximately 140,000 clones, with approximately 86% found just once. Sequenced sample: PBMCs or T cells enriched from blood (not recorded which). The receptors were sampled from a woman aged 45-65 years who had recovered from COVID-19.

The chain uses TRBV25-1 and TRBJ1-2; D unclear. The germline CDR1 and CDR2 sequences are MGHDK and SYGVNS. CDR3 length: 14 residues. V was trimmed by 0 bases and J by 3 bases, leaving 8 bases between them. The CDR3 region is CASSEYHDYYGYTF. The CDR3, as DNA: TGTGCCAGCAGTGAATATCACGACTACTATGGCTACACCTTC.

The V and J genes are TRBV6-2 or TRBV6-3 and TRBJ2-7; a weak D match, TRBD1 (6 bases). The CDR3 has 14 residues. Germline V gene data show CDR1 as MNHEY and CDR2 as SVGEGT. With 2 bases removed from V and 5 bases from J, the gap between germline ends came to 13 bases. CDR3 protein: CASSYGGQGNEQYF. CDR3 coding DNA: TGTGCCAGCAGTTACGGGGGCCAAGGGAACGAGCAGTACTTC.

The V and J genes are TRBV29-1 and TRBJ1-2, with TRBD1 as a possible D gene (6 bases). Trimming took 6 bases from V and 4 from J, leaving 15 bases between them. The CDR3 is 13 amino acids. Germline loops: CDR1 SQVTM, CDR2 ANQGSEA. CDR3 in DNA: TGCAGCGTGAGGTCAGGGGACGTCTATGGCTACACCTTC. As protein: CSVRSGDVYGYTF.

The chain employs TRBV19 and TRBJ2-1, with D perhaps matching TRBD2 (6 bases). Trimming removed 3 bases from V and 0 bases from J, with 15 bases in between. The CDR3 has 17 residues. In germline, CDR1 is LNHDA, CDR2 SQIVND (reference sequence). The CDR3 DNA sequence: TGTGCCAGTAGTATTGGACTAAGCGGAGGCTCCTACAATGAGCAGTTCTTC. Protein sequence: CASSIGLSGGSYNEQFF.

The chain recombines TRBV3-1 (or the pseudogene TRBV3-2) with TRBJ1-3; a weak D match, TRBD1 (5 bases). Per germline, CDR1 LGHDT and CDR2 YNNKEL (reference sequence). Trimming removed 3 bases from V and 0 bases from J, with 12 bases in between. This CDR3 comprises 16 residues. This chain's CDR3 is CASSHAPTDSGNTIYF. The CDR3 region has the DNA TGTGCCAGCAGCCACGCCCCGACAGACTCTGGAAACACCATATATTTT.

The V gene is TRBV9, the J gene TRBJ2-7; 9 bases line up with TRBD2. V lost 3 bases, J lost 3 bases, and 10 bases stayed unmatched. Germline V gene data show CDR1 as SGDLS and CDR2 as YYNGEE. The CDR3 contains 16 residues. CDR3 region: CASSANPGTSRYEQYF. Written as DNA, the CDR3 is TGTGCCAGCAGCGCTAACCCCGGGACTAGCCGCTACGAGCAGTACTTC.

The chain joins TRBV7-8 to TRBJ2-5, with 12 bases identical to TRBD2. Germline V gives CDR1 SGHVS, CDR2 FQNEAQ. The CDR3 consists of 17 residues. V trimming: 5 bases; J trimming: 5 bases; junction bases outside the gene matches: 12. The CDR3: CASSRELAGGPGETQYF. DNA for the CDR3: TGTGCCAGCAGCCGAGAGCTAGCGGGGGGGCCCGGGGAGACCCAGTACTTC. The full variable domain, completed using reference TRBV7-8 and TRBJ2-5, is GAGVSQSPRYKVAKRGQDVALRCDPISGHVSLFWYQQALGQGPEFLTYFQNEAQLDKSGLPSDRFFAERPEGSVSTLKIQRTQQEDSAVYLCASSRELAGGPGETQYFGPGTRLLVL.

This clone has only one observation. The chain has TRBV5-4 and TRBJ1-1, with TRBD1 identical over 7 bases. CDR3 size: 14 residues. V dropped 4 bases and J dropped 6; count of bases not matched to a gene: 9. CDR1 and CDR2 (germline): SGHNT, YYREEE (reference sequence). The CDR3 DNA is TGTGCCAGCAGCCCACAGGGGCCCTTACCTGAAGCTTTCTTT. Protein product: CASSPQGPLPEAFF.

The V gene is TRBV12-3 or TRBV12-4, the J gene TRBJ2-2; TRBD1 is a possible D gene (5 bases). V lost 6 bases and J lost 7, with 12 bases in between. The length of the CDR3 is 13 residues. Here the CDR3 reads CASSLGPVGELFF. The CDR3 nucleotides read TGTGCCAGCAGCCTGGGGCCGGTCGGGGAGCTGTTTTTT.

The chain combines TRBV5-1 with TRBJ2-7; 12 nucleotides agree with TRBD2. The V segment lost 0 bases and the J segment 4 bases; nucleotides outside the gene matches: 5. Germline V gene lookup returns CDR1 SGHRS and CDR2 YFSETQ. CDR3 length: 16 amino acids. In DNA, the CDR3 is TGCGCCAGCAGCTTGGAAGCCGGGACTAGCGGGTACGAGCAGTACTTC. This gives the protein CASSLEAGTSGYEQYF.

V is TRBV19 and J is TRBJ1-1; 7 bases fit TRBD1. Trimming cost V 6 bases and J 0 bases; bases outside gene matches: 7. CDR3 length equals 15 residues. Germline CDR1 and CDR2: LNHDA and SQIVND (reference sequence). CDR3 in amino acids: CASRTQGDMNTEAFF. CDR3 coding DNA: TGTGCCAGTAGAACCCAGGGGGACATGAACACTGAAGCTTTCTTT.

The V and J genes are TRBV4-3 and TRBJ1-1; TRBD1 matches at 11 bases. The length of the CDR3 is 15 residues. The germline V gene has CDR1 LGHNA and CDR2 YSLEER. With 8 bases clipped from V and 7 bases from J, the junction kept 12 bases outside the gene matches. Written as DNA, the CDR3 is TGCGCCAGCTCCCCGGGGGGACAGGGGGGAAATGAAGCTTTCTTT. This gives the protein CASSPGGQGGNEAFF.

The rearrangement uses TRBV27 and TRBJ1-5, with 8 bases lining up with TRBD1. The CDR3 runs 13 residues. The V and J ends lost 5 bases and 5 bases, in that order; junction bases with no gene match: 2. CDR1 and CDR2 (germline): MNHEY, SMNVEV (reference sequence). CDR3: CASSLQGDQPQHF. DNA for the CDR3: TGTGCCAGCAGTCTACAGGGGGATCAGCCCCAGCATTTT.

The chain recombines TRBV6-2 or TRBV6-3 with TRBJ2-1, with D possibly TRBD2 on 5 matching bases. The germline CDR1 and CDR2 sequences are MNHEY and SVGEGT. The V gene lost 4 bases and the J gene lost 8 bases, with 9 bases spanning the gap. This CDR3 spans 12 amino acids. Here the CDR3 DNA reads TGTGCCAGCAGTTTGGACTCGGATGAGCAGTTCTTC. It specifies CASSLDSDEQFF.

The chain links TRBV19 to TRBJ2-7; a possible D gene is TRBD2 (6 bases). In germline, CDR1 is LNHDA, CDR2 SQIVND (reference sequence). The CDR3 spans 16 residues. CDR3 residues: CATGGPTLRSSYEQYF. The DNA for the CDR3 is TGTGCGACTGGAGGGCCCACACTACGAAGCTCCTACGAGCAGTACTTC.

The chain uses TRBV9 and TRBJ1-1; TRBD1 might be the D (5 bases). Germline CDR1 is SGDLS and CDR2 is YYNGEE. The V and J ends lost 1 base and 3 bases respectively, with 19 bases between them. The CDR3 length is 17 residues. CDR3 protein: CASSVSTNLGRYTEAFF. In nucleotides, the CDR3 is TGTGCCAGCAGCGTATCTACGAATCTGGGGCGATACACTGAAGCTTTCTTT.

This clone was observed once. The chain employs TRBV29-1 and TRBJ1-2, with D possibly TRBD1 on 5 matching bases. The V gene lost 0 bases and the J gene lost 5 bases, with 7 bases spanning the gap. This CDR3 contains 12 residues. From germline, CDR1 is SQVTM and CDR2 ANQGSEA. CDR3 region: CSVEEQVYGYTF. As DNA, the CDR3 is TGCAGCGTTGAAGAACAGGTGTATGGCTACACCTTC. The full variable domain, completed using reference TRBV29-1 and TRBJ1-2, is SAVISQKPSRDICQRGTSLTIQCQVDSQVTMMFWYRQQPGQSLTLIATANQGSEATYESGFVIDKFPISRPNLTFSTLTVSNMSPEDSSIYLCSVEEQVYGYTFGSGTRLTVV.

This clone turned up a few times. The chain has TRBV18 and TRBJ1-5; TRBD1 aligns across 7 bases. Germline-derived CDR1 and CDR2 are KGHSH and LQKENI. CDR3 length: 16 amino acids. J was trimmed by 4 bases and V by 2 bases; bases with no gene match: 8. CDR3 sequence (DNA): TGTGCCAGCTCACCAGCGGGCGGGACAGCAAATCAGCCCCAGCATTTT. It codes for CASSPAGGTANQPQHF.

The V call is TRBV19, the J call TRBJ1-2, with D maybe TRBD1 (5 bases). The CDR3 contains 14 residues. Between the trimmed V and J ends, which lost 0 bases and 5 bases, there was a span of 10 bases. Germline loops: CDR1 LNHDA, CDR2 SQIVND (reference sequence). This CDR3 is CASSIDQGGYGYTF. The CDR3 DNA sequence: TGTGCCAGTAGTATAGACCAGGGCGGTTATGGCTACACCTTC.

The chain carries TRBV30 and TRBJ1-5, with 7 bases identical to TRBD1. Unmatched junction bases numbered 2, after V lost 2 bases and J lost 4 bases. This CDR3 region has 13 residues. CDR1 and CDR2 (germline): GTSNPN, SVGIG (reference sequence). CDR3 nucleotide sequence: TGTGCCTGGAGTAAACAGGGGAATCAGCCCCAGCATTTT. Residues: CAWSKQGNQPQHF.

The chain joins TRBV27 to TRBJ2-3, with 8 bases fitting TRBD1. Germline CDR1 is MNHEY and CDR2 is SMNVEV (reference sequence). V shed 6 bases and J 2 bases; nucleotides not matched to a gene: 10. The CDR3 is made up of 16 amino acids. This CDR3 reads CASRKWDRLDTDTQYF. CDR3 DNA: TGTGCCAGCAGAAAGTGGGACAGGTTAGACACAGATACGCAGTATTTT.

The gene calls are TRBV6-1 and TRBJ1-3, with D possibly TRBD1 on 6 matching bases. Per the germline V gene, CDR1 is MNHNS and CDR2 is SASEGT. The V end was cut by 2 bases, the J end by 1 base, with 9 bases between. This CDR3 is built from 15 residues. The CDR3 sequence: CASSETGLSGNTIYF. The CDR3 DNA is TGTGCCAGCAGTGAAACAGGGCTATCTGGAAACACCATATATTTT.

The chain couples TRBV21-1 to TRBJ1-1. TRBV21-1 is an annotated pseudogene. CDR3 length: 13 residues. The CDR3 sequence: CASSLLGEARAFF. The CDR3 bases are TGTGCCAGCAGCCTCCTGGGGGAGGCGCGGGCTTTCTTT.

This sequence joins TRBV4-1 and TRBJ2-7; 8 bases are a match to TRBD1. Unmatched junction bases numbered 7, after V lost 4 bases and J lost 5 bases. Germline CDR1 and CDR2: MGHRA and YSYEKL. The CDR3 is 14 residues long. This chain's CDR3 is CASSPWTGSDEQYF. CDR3 in DNA: TGCGCCAGCAGCCCCTGGACAGGGTCCGACGAGCAGTACTTC.

This rearrangement joins TRBV19 to TRBJ1-1; D remains unclear. From germline, CDR1 is LNHDA and CDR2 SQIVND (reference sequence). The CDR3 spans 14 residues. V was cut by 5 bases and J by 3 bases, with 13 bases left in between. As DNA, the CDR3 is TGTGCCAGTAGTCGGTGGGCTCAGGACACTGAAGCTTTCTTT. This sequence encodes CASSRWAQDTEAFF.

V gene TRBV5-1 combines with J gene TRBJ1-1; D is unclear. Per germline, CDR1 SGHRS and CDR2 YFSETQ. The CDR3 runs 13 residues. Trimming pared 4 bases from V and 4 bases from J, leaving 11 bases between. The CDR3 region is CASSQQIGTEAFF. The DNA for the CDR3 is TGCGCCAGCAGCCAACAGATCGGCACTGAAGCTTTCTTT.

The chain couples TRBV30 to TRBJ2-7; tentative D call: TRBD1 (7 bases). Germline CDR1 is GTSNPN and CDR2 is SVGIG (reference sequence). The V end was cut by 3 bases, the J end by 2 bases, with 14 bases between. This CDR3 spans 14 amino acids. CDR3 bases: TGTGCCTGGAGGATGGGCAGGGGGGCCTACGAGCAGTACTTC. Its protein product is CAWRMGRGAYEQYF.

V and J are TRBV12-1 and TRBJ1-1; the tabulated D call, TRBD1, remains unverified against the DNA. TRBV12-1 is reported as a pseudogene. The CDR3 has 19 residues. The CDR3 sequence: CASSFALPGQGEWGTEAFF. The CDR3 bases are TGTGCCAGCAGCTTTGCCCTACCGGGACAGGGGGAATGGGGCACTGAAGCTTTCTTT.

In regard to this clone: Germline and junction disagree at one end, which may indicate a read error. The sample has other DNA sequences that encode this CDR3 too. The chain couples TRBV14 to TRBJ2-7; TRBD2 matches at 7 bases. The V gene's germline CDR1 is SGHDN and CDR2 FVKESK. CDR3 length equals 15 residues. In nucleotides, the CDR3 is TGTGCCAGCAGCCAAGCCCTAGCGGACTCCTACGAGCAGTATTTC. This translates into CASSQALADSYEQYF.

The chain has TRBV9 and TRBJ2-5, with 8 nucleotides matching TRBD2. Trimming cost V 8 bases and J 5 bases; bases outside gene matches: 11. The CDR3 has 14 residues. Germline assignment: CDR1 SGDLS and CDR2 YYNGEE. The CDR3: CASNRRGAGETQYF. The CDR3 DNA reads as TGTGCCAGTAACAGGCGGGGGGCCGGGGAGACCCAGTACTTC.

The chain couples TRBV5-1 to TRBJ1-2, with TRBD1 identical over 7 bases. The V gene end was trimmed by 4 bases and the J gene end by 13 bases; junction bases not matched to a gene: 16. CDR3 length: 14 amino acids. Germline V gene lookup returns CDR1 SGHRS and CDR2 YFSETQ. The CDR3 DNA reads TGCGCCAGCAGCGCCCCGATACAGGGGCAGCGGGCCACCTTC. Amino acid sequence: CASSAPIQGQRATF.

This chain links TRBV6-5 with TRBJ2-1, with 7 nucleotides matching TRBD2. The CDR3 extends over 15 amino acids. The junction had 4 bases not matched to a gene; V was cut back by 5 bases and J by 0 bases. Germline V gene lookup returns CDR1 MNHEY and CDR2 SVGAGI. The DNA of the CDR3 is TGTGCCAGCAGTCCAAGGACTAGCTCCTACAATGAGCAGTTCTTC. This encodes CASSPRTSSYNEQFF.